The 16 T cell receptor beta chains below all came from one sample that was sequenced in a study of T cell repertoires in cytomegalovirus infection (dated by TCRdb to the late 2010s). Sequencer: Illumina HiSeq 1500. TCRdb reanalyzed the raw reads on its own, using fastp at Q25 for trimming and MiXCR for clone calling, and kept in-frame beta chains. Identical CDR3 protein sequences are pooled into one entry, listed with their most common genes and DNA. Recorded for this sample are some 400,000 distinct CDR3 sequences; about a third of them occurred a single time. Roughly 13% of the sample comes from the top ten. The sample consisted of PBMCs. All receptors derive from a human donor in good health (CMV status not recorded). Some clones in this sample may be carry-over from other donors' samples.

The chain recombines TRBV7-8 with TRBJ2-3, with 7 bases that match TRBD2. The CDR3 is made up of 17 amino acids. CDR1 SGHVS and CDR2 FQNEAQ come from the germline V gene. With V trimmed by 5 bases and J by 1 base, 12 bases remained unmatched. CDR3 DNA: TGTGCCAGCAGCGAGCGGGGTACGTCCTTGGGCACAGATACGCAGTATTTT. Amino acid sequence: CASSERGTSLGTDTQYF.

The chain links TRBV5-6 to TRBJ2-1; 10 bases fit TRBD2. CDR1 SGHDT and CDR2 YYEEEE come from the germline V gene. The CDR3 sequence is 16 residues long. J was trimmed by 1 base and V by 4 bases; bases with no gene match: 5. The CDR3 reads CASSPGLADSYNEQFF. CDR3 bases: TGTGCCAGCAGCCCTGGACTAGCGGATTCCTACAATGAGCAGTTCTTC.

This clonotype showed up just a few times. The CDR3 loop reads CASGQASSYEQYF. CDR3 coding DNA: TGTGCCAGCGGACAGGCAAGCTCCTACGAGCAGTACTTC. The chain employs TRBV6-1 and TRBJ2-7; 7 bases match TRBD1. The length of the CDR3 is 13 residues. Germline V gives CDR1 MNHNS, CDR2 SASEGT. The V segment lost 8 bases and the J segment 0 bases; nucleotides outside the gene matches: 4.

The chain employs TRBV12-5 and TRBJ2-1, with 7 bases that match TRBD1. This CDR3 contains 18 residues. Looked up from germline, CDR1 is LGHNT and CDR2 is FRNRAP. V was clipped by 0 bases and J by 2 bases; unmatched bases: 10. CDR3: CASGLVMSGTDTYNEQFF. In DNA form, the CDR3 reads TGTGCTAGTGGTTTGGTAATGTCCGGGACAGACACCTACAATGAGCAGTTCTTC.

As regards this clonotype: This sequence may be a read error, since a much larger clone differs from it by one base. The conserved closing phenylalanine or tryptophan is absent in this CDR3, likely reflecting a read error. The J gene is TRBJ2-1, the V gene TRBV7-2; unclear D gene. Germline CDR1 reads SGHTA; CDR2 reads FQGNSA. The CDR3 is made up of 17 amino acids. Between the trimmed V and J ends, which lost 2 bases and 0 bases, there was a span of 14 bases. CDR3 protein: CASSLSLGSTSYNEQFL. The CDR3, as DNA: TGTGCCAGCAGCTTAAGTCTGGGGTCCACCTCCTACAATGAGCAGTTCTTA.

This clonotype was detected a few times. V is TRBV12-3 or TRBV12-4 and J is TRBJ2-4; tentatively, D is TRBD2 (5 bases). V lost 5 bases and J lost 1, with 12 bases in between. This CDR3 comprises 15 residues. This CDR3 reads CASSPPRAAKNIQYF. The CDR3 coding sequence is TGTGCCAGCAGTCCTCCGCGGGCGGCCAAAAACATTCAGTACTTC.

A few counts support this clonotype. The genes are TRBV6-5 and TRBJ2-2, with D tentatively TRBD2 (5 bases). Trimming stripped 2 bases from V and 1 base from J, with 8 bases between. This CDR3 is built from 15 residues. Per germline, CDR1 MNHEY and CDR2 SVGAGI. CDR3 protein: CASSYGSVNTGELFF. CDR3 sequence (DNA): TGTGCCAGCAGTTACGGGAGCGTGAACACCGGGGAGCTGTTTTTT.

This CDR3 is CSAKTRGNNQPQHF. CDR3 nucleotide sequence: TGCAGTGCTAAAACGAGAGGGAACAATCAGCCCCAGCATTTT. The chain is built from TRBV20-1 and TRBJ1-5, with no clear D. Germline V gene sequence: CDR1 DFQATT, CDR2 SNEGSKA (reference sequence). Deletions cut 4 bases from V and 3 bases from J, with 13 bases between. The CDR3 has 14 residues.

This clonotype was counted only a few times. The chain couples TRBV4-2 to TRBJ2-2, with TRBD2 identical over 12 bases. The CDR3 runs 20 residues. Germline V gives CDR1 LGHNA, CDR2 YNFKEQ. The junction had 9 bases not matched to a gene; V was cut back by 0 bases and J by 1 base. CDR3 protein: CASSQEFVLAGGMNTGELFF. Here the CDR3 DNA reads TGTGCCAGCAGCCAAGAGTTCGTCCTAGCGGGAGGGATGAACACCGGGGAGCTGTTTTTT.

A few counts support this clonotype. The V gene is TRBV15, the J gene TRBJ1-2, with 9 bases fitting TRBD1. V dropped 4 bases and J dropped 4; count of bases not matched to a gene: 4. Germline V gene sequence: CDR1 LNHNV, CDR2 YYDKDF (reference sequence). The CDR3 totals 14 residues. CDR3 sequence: CATSINRGPYGYTF. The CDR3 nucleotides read TGTGCCACCAGCATAAACAGGGGGCCCTATGGCTACACCTTC.

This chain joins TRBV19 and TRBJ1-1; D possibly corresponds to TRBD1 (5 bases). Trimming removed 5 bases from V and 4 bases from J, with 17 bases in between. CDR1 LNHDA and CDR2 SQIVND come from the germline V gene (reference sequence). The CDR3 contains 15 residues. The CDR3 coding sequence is TGTGCCAGTAGTTTTAAGGGAATCGGGGCCACTGAAGCTTTCTTT. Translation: CASSFKGIGATEAFF.

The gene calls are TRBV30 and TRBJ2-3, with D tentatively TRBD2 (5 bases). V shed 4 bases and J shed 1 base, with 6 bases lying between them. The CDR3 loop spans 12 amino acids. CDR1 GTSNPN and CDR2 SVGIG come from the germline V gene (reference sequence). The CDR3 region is CAWTGGTDTQYF. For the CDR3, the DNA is TGTGCCTGGACCGGGGGCACAGATACGCAGTATTTT. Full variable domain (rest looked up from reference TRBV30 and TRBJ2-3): SQTIHQWPATLVQPVGSPLSLECTVEGTSNPNLYWYRQAAGRGLQLLFYSVGIGQISSEVPQNLSASRPQDRQFILSSKKLLLSDSGFYLCAWTGGTDTQYFGPGTRLTVL.

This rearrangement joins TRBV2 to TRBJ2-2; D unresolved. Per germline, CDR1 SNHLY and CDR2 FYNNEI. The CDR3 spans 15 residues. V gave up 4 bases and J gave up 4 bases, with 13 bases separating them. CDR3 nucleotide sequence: TGTGCCAGCAGTGGCGTGGAGAAGGGCACCGGGGAGCTGTTTTTT. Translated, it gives CASSGVEKGTGELFF.

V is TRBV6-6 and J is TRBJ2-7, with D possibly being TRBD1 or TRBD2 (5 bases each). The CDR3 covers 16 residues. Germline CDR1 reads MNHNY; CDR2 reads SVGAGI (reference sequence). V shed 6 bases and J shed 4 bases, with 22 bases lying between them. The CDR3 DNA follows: TGTGCCAGCAGGGGAAAGAGGGGTGGCGGGTCGTACGAGCAGTACTTC. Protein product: CASRGKRGGGSYEQYF.

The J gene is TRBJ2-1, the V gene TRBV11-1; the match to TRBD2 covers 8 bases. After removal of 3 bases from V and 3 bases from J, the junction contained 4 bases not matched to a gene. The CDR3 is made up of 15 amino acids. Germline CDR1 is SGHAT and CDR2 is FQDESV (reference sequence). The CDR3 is CASSFSTSGYNEQFF. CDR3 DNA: TGTGCCAGCAGCTTTAGTACTAGCGGCTACAATGAGCAGTTCTTC.

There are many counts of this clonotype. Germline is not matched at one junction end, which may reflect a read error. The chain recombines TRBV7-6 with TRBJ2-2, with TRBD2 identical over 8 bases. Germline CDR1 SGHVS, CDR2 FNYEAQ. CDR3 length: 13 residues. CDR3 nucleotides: TGTGCCAGCAGCCTAGCGGGCACCGGGGAGCTGTTTTTT. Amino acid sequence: CASSLAGTGELFF.